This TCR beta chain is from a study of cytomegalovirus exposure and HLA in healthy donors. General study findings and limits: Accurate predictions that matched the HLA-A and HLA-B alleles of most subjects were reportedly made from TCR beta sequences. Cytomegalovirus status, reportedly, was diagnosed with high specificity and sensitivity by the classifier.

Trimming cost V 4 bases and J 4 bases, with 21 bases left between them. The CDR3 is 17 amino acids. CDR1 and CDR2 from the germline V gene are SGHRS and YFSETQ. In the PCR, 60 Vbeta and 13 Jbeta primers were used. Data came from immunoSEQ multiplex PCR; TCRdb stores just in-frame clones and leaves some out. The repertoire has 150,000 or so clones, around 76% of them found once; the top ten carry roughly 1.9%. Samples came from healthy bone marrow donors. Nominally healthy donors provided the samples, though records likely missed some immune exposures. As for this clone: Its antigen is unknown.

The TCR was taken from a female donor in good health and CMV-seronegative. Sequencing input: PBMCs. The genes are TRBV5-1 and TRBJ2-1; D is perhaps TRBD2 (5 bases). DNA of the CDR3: TGCGCCAGCAGCCTAGACTTAGTGGGGAGTGGGTACAATGAGCAGTTCTTC. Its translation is CASSLDLVGSGYNEQFF.